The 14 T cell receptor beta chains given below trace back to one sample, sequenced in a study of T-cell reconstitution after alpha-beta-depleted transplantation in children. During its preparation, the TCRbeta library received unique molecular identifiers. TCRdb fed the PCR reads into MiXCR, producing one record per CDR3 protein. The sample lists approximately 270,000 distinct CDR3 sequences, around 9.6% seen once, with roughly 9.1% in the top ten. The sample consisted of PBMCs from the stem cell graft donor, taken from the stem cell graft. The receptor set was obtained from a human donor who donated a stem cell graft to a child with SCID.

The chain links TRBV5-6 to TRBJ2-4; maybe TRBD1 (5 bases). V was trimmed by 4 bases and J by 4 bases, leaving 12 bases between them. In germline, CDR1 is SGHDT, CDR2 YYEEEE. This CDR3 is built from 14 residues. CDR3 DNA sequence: TGTGCCAGCAGCCGGAATGGGGCAAAAAACATTCAGTACTTC. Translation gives CASSRNGAKNIQYF.

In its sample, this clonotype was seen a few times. The DNA of the CDR3 is TGTGCCAGCAGTTTTTACTTTAGCGGGGACTACGAGCAGTACTTC. It codes for CASSFYFSGDYEQYF. This chain links TRBV27 with TRBJ2-7, with 8 bases lining up with TRBD2. The J segment lost 3 bases and the V segment lost 3 bases, leaving 7 bases of the junction unmatched. This CDR3 is 15 amino acids long. Germline V gene sequence: CDR1 MNHEY, CDR2 SMNVEV (reference sequence).

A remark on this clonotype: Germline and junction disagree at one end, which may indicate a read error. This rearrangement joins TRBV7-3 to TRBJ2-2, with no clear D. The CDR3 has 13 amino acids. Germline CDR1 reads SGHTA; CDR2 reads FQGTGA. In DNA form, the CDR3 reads TGTGCCAGCAGCTTACAGAACGCCGGGGAGCTGTTTTTT. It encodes CASSLQNAGELFF.

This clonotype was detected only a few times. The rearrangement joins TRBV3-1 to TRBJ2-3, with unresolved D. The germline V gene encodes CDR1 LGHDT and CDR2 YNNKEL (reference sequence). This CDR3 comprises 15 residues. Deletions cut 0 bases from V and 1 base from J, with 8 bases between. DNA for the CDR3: TGTGCCAGCAGCCAAGATGGGGTCGGCACAGATACGCAGTATTTT. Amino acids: CASSQDGVGTDTQYF.

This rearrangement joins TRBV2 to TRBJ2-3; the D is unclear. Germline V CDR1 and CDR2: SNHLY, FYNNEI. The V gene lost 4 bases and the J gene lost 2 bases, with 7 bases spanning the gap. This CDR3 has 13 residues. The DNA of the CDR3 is TGTGCCAGCAGTGCTAGAGACACAGATACGCAGTATTTT. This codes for CASSARDTDTQYF.

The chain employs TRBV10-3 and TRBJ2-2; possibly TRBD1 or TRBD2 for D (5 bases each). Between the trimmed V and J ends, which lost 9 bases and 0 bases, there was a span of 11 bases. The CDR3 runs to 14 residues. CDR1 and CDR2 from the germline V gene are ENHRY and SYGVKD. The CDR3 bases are TGTGCCATTGCCGGGACGGCGAACACCGGGGAGCTGTTTTTT. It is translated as CAIAGTANTGELFF.

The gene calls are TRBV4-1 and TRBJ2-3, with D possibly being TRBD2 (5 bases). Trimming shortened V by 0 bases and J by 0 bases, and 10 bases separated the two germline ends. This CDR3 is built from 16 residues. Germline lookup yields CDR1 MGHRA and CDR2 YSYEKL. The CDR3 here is CASSQDPSGSTDTQYF. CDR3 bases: TGCGCCAGCAGCCAAGATCCCTCGGGGAGCACAGATACGCAGTATTTT.

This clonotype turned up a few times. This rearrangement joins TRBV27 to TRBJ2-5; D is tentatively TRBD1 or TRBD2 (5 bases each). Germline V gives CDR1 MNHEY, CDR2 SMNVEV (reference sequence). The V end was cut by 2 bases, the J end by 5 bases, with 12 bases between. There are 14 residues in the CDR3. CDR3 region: CASSLIGARETQYF. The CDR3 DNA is TGTGCCAGCAGTTTAATCGGGGCGAGGGAGACCCAGTACTTC.

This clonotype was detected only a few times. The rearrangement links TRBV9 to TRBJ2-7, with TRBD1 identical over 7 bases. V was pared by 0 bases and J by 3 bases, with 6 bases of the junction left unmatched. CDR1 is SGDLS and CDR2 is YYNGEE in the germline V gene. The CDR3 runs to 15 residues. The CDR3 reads CASSVVWDSGYEQYF. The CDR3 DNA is TGTGCCAGCAGCGTAGTTTGGGACAGTGGCTACGAGCAGTACTTC.

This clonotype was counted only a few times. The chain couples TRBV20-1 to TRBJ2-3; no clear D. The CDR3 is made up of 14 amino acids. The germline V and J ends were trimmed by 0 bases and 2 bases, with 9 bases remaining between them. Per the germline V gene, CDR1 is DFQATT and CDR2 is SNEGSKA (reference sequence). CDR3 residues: CSARDRQVTDTQYF. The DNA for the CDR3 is TGCAGTGCTAGAGATCGGCAGGTCACAGATACGCAGTATTTT.

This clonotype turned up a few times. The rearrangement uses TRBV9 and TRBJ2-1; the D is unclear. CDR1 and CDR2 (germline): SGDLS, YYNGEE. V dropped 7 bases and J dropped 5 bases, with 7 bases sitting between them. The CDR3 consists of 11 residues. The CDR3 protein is CASQRNNEQFF. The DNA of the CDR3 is TGTGCCAGCCAGAGAAACAATGAGCAGTTCTTC.

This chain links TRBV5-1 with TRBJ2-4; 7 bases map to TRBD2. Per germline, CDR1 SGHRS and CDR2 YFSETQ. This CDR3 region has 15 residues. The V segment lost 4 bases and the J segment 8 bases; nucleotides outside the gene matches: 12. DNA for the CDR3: TGCGCCAGCAGCCCGAGCGGGGCGCCCTGGGACATTCAGTACTTC. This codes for CASSPSGAPWDIQYF.

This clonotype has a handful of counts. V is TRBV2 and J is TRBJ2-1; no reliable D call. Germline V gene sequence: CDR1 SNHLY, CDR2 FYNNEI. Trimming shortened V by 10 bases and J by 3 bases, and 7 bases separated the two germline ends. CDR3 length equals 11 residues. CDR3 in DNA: TGTGCCACAACTGACTACAATGAGCAGTTCTTC. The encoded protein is CATTDYNEQFF.

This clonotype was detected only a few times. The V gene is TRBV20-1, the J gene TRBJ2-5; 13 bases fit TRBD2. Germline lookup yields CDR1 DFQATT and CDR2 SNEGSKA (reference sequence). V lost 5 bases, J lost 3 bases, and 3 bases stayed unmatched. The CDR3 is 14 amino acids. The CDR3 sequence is CSAPGLAGKETQYF. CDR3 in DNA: TGCAGTGCTCCGGGACTAGCGGGGAAAGAGACCCAGTACTTC.